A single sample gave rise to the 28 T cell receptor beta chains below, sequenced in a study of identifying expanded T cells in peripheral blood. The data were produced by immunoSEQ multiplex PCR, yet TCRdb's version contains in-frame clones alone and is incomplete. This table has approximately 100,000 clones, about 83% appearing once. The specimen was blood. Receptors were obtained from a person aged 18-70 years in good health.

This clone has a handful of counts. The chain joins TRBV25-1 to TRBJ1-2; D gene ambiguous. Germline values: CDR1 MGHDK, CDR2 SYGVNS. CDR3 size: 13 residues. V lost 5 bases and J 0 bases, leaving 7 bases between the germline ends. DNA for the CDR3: TGTGCCAGCAGTTTCAGAACTAACTATGGCTACACCTTC. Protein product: CASSFRTNYGYTF.

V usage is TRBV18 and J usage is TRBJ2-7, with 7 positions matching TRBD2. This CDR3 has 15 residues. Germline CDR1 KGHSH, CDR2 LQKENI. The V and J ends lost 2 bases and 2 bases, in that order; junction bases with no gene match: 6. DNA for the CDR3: TGTGCCAGCTCACCAGGGGGGAGGGGTACCTACGAGCAGTACTTC. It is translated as CASSPGGRGTYEQYF.

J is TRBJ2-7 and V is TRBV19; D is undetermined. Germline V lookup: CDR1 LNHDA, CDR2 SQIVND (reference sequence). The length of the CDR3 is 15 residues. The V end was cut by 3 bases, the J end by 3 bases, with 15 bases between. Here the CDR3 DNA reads TGTGCCAGTAGTATCGCAGGCCAACCCATCTACGAGCAGTACTTC. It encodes CASSIAGQPIYEQYF.

CDR3 coding DNA: TGTGCCATCAGTAACCGGGACGGACGGGATCAGCCCCAGCATTTT. Translation gives CAISNRDGRDQPQHF. This chain uses TRBV10-3 with TRBJ1-5; D is perhaps TRBD1 (5 bases). The CDR3 has 15 residues. The germline V and J ends were trimmed by 5 bases and 5 bases, with 16 bases remaining between them. Germline V gene data show CDR1 as ENHRY and CDR2 as SYGVKD.

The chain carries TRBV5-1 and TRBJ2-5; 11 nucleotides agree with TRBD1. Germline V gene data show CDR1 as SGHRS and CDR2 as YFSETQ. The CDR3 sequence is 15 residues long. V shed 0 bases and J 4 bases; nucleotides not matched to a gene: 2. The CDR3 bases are TGCGCCAGCAGCTTGGAGGGGACAGGGGGAGAGACCCAGTACTTC. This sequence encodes CASSLEGTGGETQYF.

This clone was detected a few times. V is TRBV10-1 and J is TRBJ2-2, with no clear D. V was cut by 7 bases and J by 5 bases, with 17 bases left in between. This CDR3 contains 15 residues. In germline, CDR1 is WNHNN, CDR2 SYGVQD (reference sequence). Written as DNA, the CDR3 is TGCGCCAGCACCCCGGATGGATTAGGTACCGGGGAGCTGTTTTTT. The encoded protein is CASTPDGLGTGELFF.

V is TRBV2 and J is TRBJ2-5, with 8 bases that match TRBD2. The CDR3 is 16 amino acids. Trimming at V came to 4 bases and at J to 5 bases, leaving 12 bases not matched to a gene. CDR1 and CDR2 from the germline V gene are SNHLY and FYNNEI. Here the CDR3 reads CASSASASGYLETQYF. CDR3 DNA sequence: TGTGCCAGCAGTGCCTCGGCTAGCGGGTATTTGGAGACCCAGTACTTC.

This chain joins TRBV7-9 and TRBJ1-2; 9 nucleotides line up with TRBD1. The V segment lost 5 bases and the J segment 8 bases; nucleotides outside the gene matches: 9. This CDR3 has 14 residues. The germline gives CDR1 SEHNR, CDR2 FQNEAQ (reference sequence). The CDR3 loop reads CASSTPWTGVGYTF. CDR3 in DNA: TGTGCCAGCAGCACCCCGTGGACAGGGGTCGGCTACACCTTC.

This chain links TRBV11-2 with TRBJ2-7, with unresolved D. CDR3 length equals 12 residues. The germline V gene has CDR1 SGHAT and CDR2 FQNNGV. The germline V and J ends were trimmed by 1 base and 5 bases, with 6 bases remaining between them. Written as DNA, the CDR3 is TGTGCCAGCAGCTTAGGGATCCACGAGCAGTACTTC. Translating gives CASSLGIHEQYF.

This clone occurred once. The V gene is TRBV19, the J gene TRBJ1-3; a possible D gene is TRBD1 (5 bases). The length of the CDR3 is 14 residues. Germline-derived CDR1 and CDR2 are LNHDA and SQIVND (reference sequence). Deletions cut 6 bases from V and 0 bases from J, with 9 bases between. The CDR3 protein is CASREGSSGNTIYF. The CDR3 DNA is TGTGCCAGTAGGGAGGGGAGCTCTGGAAACACCATATATTTT.

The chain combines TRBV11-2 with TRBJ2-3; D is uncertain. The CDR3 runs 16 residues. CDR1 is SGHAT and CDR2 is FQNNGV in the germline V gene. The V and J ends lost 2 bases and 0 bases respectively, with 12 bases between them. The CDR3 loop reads CASSLIGRLSTDTQYF. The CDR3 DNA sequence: TGTGCCAGCAGCTTAATAGGCCGGCTAAGCACAGATACGCAGTATTTT.

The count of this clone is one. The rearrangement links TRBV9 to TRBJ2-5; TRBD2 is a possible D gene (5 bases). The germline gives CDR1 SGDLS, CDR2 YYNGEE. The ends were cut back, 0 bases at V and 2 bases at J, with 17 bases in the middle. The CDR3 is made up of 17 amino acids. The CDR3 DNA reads TGTGCCAGCAGCGTAGATCCACCGGGTCGAGGGCAAGAGACCCAGTACTTC. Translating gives CASSVDPPGRGQETQYF.

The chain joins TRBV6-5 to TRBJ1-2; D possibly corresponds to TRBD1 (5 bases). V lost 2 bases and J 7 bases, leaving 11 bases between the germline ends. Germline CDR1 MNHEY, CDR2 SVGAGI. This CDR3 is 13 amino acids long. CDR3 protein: CASSYGGVGGYTF. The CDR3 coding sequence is TGTGCCAGCAGTTACGGAGGGGTGGGTGGCTACACCTTC.

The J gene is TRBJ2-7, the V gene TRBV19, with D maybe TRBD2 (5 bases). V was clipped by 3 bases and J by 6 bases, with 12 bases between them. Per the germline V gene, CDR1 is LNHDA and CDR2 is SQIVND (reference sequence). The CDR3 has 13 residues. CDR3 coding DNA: TGTGCCAGTAGTATTGGGGAGCGATCCGAGCAGTACTTC. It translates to CASSIGERSEQYF.

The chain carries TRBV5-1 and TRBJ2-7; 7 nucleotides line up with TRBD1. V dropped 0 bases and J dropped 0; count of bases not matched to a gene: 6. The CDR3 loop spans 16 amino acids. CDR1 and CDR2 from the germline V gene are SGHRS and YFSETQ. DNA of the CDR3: TGCGCCAGCAGCTTGGGCCTGGGACAGATCTCCTACGAGCAGTACTTC. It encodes CASSLGLGQISYEQYF.

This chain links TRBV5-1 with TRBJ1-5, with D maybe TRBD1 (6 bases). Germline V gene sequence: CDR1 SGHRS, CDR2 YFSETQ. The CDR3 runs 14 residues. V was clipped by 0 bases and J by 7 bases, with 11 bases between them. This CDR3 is CASSLGTEGQPQHF. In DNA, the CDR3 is TGCGCCAGCAGCTTGGGGACAGAGGGGCAGCCCCAGCATTTT.

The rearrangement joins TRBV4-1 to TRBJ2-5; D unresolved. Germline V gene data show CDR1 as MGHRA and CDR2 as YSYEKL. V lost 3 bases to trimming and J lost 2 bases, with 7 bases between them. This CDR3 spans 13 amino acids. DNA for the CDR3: TGCGCCAGCAGCCAGGTTGGTCAAGAGACCCAGTACTTC. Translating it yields CASSQVGQETQYF.

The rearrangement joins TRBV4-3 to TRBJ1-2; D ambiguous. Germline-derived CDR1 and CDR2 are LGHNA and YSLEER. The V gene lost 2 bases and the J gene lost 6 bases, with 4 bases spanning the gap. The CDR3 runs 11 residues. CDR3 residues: CASSQRNGYTF. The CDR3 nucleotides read TGCGCCAGCAGCCAAAGGAATGGCTACACCTTC.

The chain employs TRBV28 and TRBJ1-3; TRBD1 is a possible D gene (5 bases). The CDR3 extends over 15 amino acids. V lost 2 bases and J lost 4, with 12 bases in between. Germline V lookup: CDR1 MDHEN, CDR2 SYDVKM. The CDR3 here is CASSLLGVFGNTIYF. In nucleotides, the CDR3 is TGTGCCAGCAGTTTACTGGGGGTTTTCGGAAACACCATATATTTT. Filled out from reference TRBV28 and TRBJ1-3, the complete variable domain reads DVKVTQSSRYLVKRTGEKVFLECVQDMDHENMFWYRQDPGLGLRLIYFSYDVKMKEKGDIPEGYSVSREKKERFSLILESASTNQTSMYLCASSLLGVFGNTIYFGEGSWLTVV.

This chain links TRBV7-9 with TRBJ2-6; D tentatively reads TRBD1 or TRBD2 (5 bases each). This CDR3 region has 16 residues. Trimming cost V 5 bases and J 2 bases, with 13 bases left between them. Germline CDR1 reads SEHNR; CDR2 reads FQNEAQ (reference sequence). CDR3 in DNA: TGTGCCAGCAGCCTTGGGGGTGCGGCTGGGGCCAACGTCCTGACTTTC. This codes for CASSLGGAAGANVLTF.

Here the CDR3 DNA reads TGTGCCAGCAGCTTGGGACGCGATCAGCCCCAGCATTTT. This encodes CASSLGRDQPQHF. This chain uses TRBV5-4 with TRBJ1-5, with D hard to call. From germline, CDR1 is SGHNT and CDR2 YYREEE (reference sequence). This CDR3 contains 13 residues. The V end was cut by 0 bases, the J end by 5 bases, with 6 bases between. Filled out from reference TRBV5-4 and TRBJ1-5, the complete variable domain reads ETGVTQSPTHLIKTRGQQVTLRCSSQSGHNTVSWYQQALGQGPQFIFQYYREEENGRGNFPPRFSGLQFPNYSSELNVNALELDDSALYLCASSLGRDQPQHFGDGTRLSIL.

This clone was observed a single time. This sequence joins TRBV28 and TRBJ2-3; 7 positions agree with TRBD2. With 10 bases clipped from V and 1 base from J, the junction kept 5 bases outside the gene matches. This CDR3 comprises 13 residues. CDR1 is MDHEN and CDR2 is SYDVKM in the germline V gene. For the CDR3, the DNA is TGTGCCATCGCGGGGGACGGCACAGATACGCAGTATTTT. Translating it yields CAIAGDGTDTQYF.

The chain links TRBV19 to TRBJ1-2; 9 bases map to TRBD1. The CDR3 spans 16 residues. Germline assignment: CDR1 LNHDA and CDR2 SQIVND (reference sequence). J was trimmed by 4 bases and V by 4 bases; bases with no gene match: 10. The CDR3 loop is CASSTANRGLSYGYTF. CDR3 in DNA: TGTGCCAGTAGTACGGCGAACAGGGGGCTAAGCTATGGCTACACCTTC.

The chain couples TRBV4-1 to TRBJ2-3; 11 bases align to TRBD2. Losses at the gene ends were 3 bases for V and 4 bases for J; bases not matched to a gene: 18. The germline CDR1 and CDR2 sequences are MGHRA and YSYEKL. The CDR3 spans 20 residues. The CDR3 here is CASSHPPLAGGPVWADTQYF. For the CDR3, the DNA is TGCGCCAGCAGCCACCCCCCTTTAGCGGGGGGGCCAGTGTGGGCAGATACGCAGTATTTT.

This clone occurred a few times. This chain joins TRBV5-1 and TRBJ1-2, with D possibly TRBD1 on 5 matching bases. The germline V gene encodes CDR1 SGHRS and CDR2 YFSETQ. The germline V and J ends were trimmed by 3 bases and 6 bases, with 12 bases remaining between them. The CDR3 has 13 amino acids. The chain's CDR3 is CASSSDVGDGYTF. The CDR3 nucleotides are TGCGCCAGCAGCTCCGATGTAGGGGATGGCTACACCTTC. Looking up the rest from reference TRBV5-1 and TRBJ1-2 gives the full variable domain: KAGVTQTPRYLIKTRGQQVTLSCSPISGHRSVSWYQQTPGQGLQFLFEYFSETQRNKGNFPGRFSGRQFSNSRSEMNVSTLELGDSALYLCASSSDVGDGYTFGSGTRLTVV.

The CDR3 coding sequence is TGTGCCAGCAGCGTCGGTGGGAATAGCAATCAGCCCCAGCATTTT. Amino acid sequence: CASSVGGNSNQPQHF. This chain joins TRBV9 and TRBJ1-5; D gene unclear. V was cut by 2 bases and J by 0 bases, with 9 bases left in between. The germline CDR1 and CDR2 sequences are SGDLS and YYNGEE. CDR3 length: 15 amino acids.

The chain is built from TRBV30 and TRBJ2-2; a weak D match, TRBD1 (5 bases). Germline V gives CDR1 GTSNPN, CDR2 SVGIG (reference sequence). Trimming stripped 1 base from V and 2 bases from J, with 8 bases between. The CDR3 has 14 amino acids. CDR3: CAWSARVNTGELFF. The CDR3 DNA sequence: TGTGCCTGGAGTGCCAGGGTTAACACCGGGGAGCTGTTTTTT.

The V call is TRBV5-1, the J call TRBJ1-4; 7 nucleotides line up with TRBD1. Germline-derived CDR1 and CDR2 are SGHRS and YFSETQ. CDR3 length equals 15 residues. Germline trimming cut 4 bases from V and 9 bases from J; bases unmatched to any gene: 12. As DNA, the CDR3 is TGCGCCAGCAGCATAGTGACAGGGACATCGCAAAAACTGTTTTTT. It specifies CASSIVTGTSQKLFF.